Below are 20 T cell receptor beta chains sequenced from a single sample in a study of T-cell memory formation after mild COVID-19. A single record per CDR3 protein comes from TCRdb applying MiXCR to the 5' RACE reads. The sample gives roughly 380,000 distinct CDR3 sequences, approximately 29% of which show up once; 13% is in the top ten. Sequences were obtained from PBMCs or a T cell subset sorted from them (not recorded which). Receptors originate from an adult woman who had mild COVID-19 (a few samples of this study predate the infection). Cell type and time point are not known.

The genes are TRBV29-1 and TRBJ2-3; TRBD2 aligns across 7 bases. The CDR3 is 15 residues long. Per the germline V gene, CDR1 is SQVTM and CDR2 is ANQGSEA. The J segment lost 5 bases and the V segment lost 3 bases, leaving 11 bases of the junction unmatched. The CDR3 loop reads CSVETPLAERDTQYF. CDR3 in DNA: TGCAGCGTTGAGACGCCTCTAGCGGAGAGAGATACGCAGTATTTT.

This clonotype was found a few times. The chain carries TRBV5-1 and TRBJ2-3, with D unclear. Trimming cost V 4 bases and J 4 bases, with 13 bases left between them. Per germline, CDR1 SGHRS and CDR2 YFSETQ. The CDR3 covers 14 residues. The CDR3 here is CASSTITGPDTQYF. DNA for the CDR3: TGCGCCAGCAGCACAATCACGGGCCCAGATACGCAGTATTTT.

This clonotype was seen more than once but under ten times. The chain joins TRBV24-1 to TRBJ2-7; 10 positions match TRBD1. Germline CDR1 and CDR2: KGHDR and SFDVKD. CDR3 length: 15 amino acids. V dropped 4 bases and J dropped 5; count of bases not matched to a gene: 7. CDR3 in amino acids: CATSDPGTGDHEQYF. DNA of the CDR3: TGTGCCACCAGTGACCCTGGGACAGGGGATCACGAGCAGTACTTC.

This clonotype has only a few counts. The V and J genes are TRBV5-1 and TRBJ1-2; TRBD1 matches 10 bases. CDR3 size: 14 residues. Germline V CDR1 and CDR2: SGHRS, YFSETQ. The trim removed 4 bases at V and 4 bases at J, leaving 4 bases unmatched. CDR3: CASSVGQGVYGYTF. The CDR3 DNA reads TGCGCCAGCAGCGTAGGACAGGGGGTCTATGGCTACACCTTC.

This clonotype was counted only a few times. V and J are TRBV5-1 and TRBJ1-1; 8 bases are a match to TRBD1. V was clipped by 7 bases and J by 2 bases; unmatched bases: 1. Germline V gene sequence: CDR1 SGHRS, CDR2 YFSETQ. The CDR3 extends over 12 amino acids. Written as DNA, the CDR3 is TGCGCCAGCGGACAGGGTAACACTGAAGCTTTCTTT. As protein: CASGQGNTEAFF.

CDR3 protein: CSVKTANTEAFF. The CDR3 bases are TGCAGCGTCAAAACAGCGAACACTGAAGCTTTCTTT. The rearrangement joins TRBV29-1 to TRBJ1-1; D gene uncertain. CDR3 length equals 12 residues. CDR1 and CDR2 (germline): SQVTM, ANQGSEA. Trimming shortened V by 6 bases and J by 1 base, and 9 bases separated the two germline ends.

This clonotype was picked up a small number of times. The J gene is TRBJ2-7, the V gene TRBV5-5, with D possibly being TRBD1 (6 bases). Trimming removed 3 bases from V and 2 bases from J, with 12 bases in between. The germline gives CDR1 SGHKS, CDR2 YYEKEE (reference sequence). CDR3 length equals 14 residues. CDR3 protein: CASSSGHGPYEQYF. In DNA, the CDR3 is TGTGCCAGCAGCTCGGGACACGGCCCCTACGAGCAGTACTTC.

The V and J genes are TRBV27 and TRBJ2-7, with 13 bases lining up with TRBD2. The germline V gene encodes CDR1 MNHEY and CDR2 SMNVEV (reference sequence). This CDR3 is built from 16 residues. After removal of 6 bases from V and 5 bases from J, the junction contained 10 bases not matched to a gene. CDR3 in DNA: TGTGCCAGCAGCGGACTAGCGGGAGTCACCCCCCACGAGCAGTACTTC. It encodes CASSGLAGVTPHEQYF.

The V and J genes are TRBV10-3 and TRBJ2-6; D remains unclear. CDR1 is ENHRY, CDR2 SYGVKD, per germline. The ends were cut back, 3 bases at V and 0 bases at J, with 12 bases in the middle. This CDR3 comprises 17 residues. The CDR3 region is CAISENEHHSGANVLTF. The CDR3 DNA is TGTGCCATCAGTGAAAATGAACATCACTCTGGGGCCAACGTCCTGACTTTC.

In its sample, this clonotype was seen a few times. This chain uses TRBV7-2 with TRBJ2-1; possible D gene TRBD1, 5 bases. Germline-derived CDR1 and CDR2 are SGHTA and FQGNSA. Trimming took off 3 bases at V and 2 bases at J, with 11 bases between the two ends. The CDR3 is 15 residues long. The chain's CDR3 is CASSLGLGAYNEQFF. CDR3 DNA sequence: TGTGCCAGCAGCTTGGGTCTAGGGGCCTACAATGAGCAGTTCTTC.

V and J are TRBV13 and TRBJ2-2; possible D gene TRBD2, 5 bases. The V gene lost 8 bases and the J gene lost 5 bases, with 18 bases spanning the gap. The CDR3 is 15 amino acids. Per the germline V gene, CDR1 is PRHDT and CDR2 is FYEKMQ (reference sequence). For the CDR3, the DNA is TGTGCCAGCGGACTGTTTTCCGAAGGGACCGGGGAGCTGTTTTTT. Translating it yields CASGLFSEGTGELFF.

This clonotype has only a few counts. The genes are TRBV12-3 or TRBV12-4 and TRBJ2-1; perhaps TRBD2 as D (6 bases). Between the trimmed V and J ends, which lost 3 bases and 9 bases, there was a span of 9 bases. The CDR3 runs 12 residues. The CDR3 region has the DNA TGTGCCAGCAGTTTCGGGGGAATTGAGCAGTTCTTC. It yields the protein CASSFGGIEQFF.

A few counts support this clonotype. The V and J genes are TRBV30 and TRBJ1-5; 8 bases align to TRBD1. Germline loops: CDR1 GTSNPN, CDR2 SVGIG (reference sequence). CDR3 length: 14 residues. V trimming: 5 bases; J trimming: 0 bases; junction bases outside the gene matches: 3. CDR3 sequence: CAWDRGYSNQPQHF. CDR3 DNA sequence: TGTGCCTGGGACAGGGGATATAGCAATCAGCCCCAGCATTTT.

The chain couples TRBV6-5 to TRBJ2-1; D is ambiguous. The CDR3 extends over 11 amino acids. Trimming took off 7 bases at V and 8 bases at J, with 9 bases between the two ends. Germline V gene data show CDR1 as MNHEY and CDR2 as SVGAGI. In nucleotides, the CDR3 is TGTGCCAGCACCTATACCGATGAGCAGTTCTTC. This codes for CASTYTDEQFF.

The table lists this clonotype with a few counts. The rearrangement uses TRBV13 and TRBJ2-7, with 9 positions matching TRBD1. CDR1 is PRHDT, CDR2 FYEKMQ, per germline (reference sequence). Trimming cost V 5 bases and J 5 bases; bases outside gene matches: 7. This CDR3 contains 14 residues. The CDR3 reads CASSPPGTGNEQYF. The CDR3 DNA reads as TGTGCCAGCAGCCCCCCCGGGACAGGGAACGAGCAGTACTTC. Filled out from reference TRBV13 and TRBJ2-7, the complete variable domain reads AAGVIQSPRHLIKEKRETATLKCYPIPRHDTVYWYQQGPGQDPQFLISFYEKMQSDKGSIPDRFSAQQFSDYHSELNMSSLELGDSALYFCASSPPGTGNEQYFGPGTRLTVT.

This chain links TRBV20-1 with TRBJ2-4; TRBD1 might be the D (6 bases). Germline V gene sequence: CDR1 DFQATT, CDR2 SNEGSKA (reference sequence). The CDR3 runs 13 residues. Trimming shortened V by 1 base and J by 7 bases, and 11 bases separated the two germline ends. The CDR3 DNA sequence: TGCAGTGCTAGAGGGGTCGGACAGAACATTCAGTACTTC. It codes for CSARGVGQNIQYF.

The chain links TRBV20-1 to TRBJ2-3; D unclear. Germline CDR1 reads DFQATT; CDR2 reads SNEGSKA (reference sequence). V shed 2 bases and J shed 2 bases, with 14 bases lying between them. This CDR3 is 15 amino acids long. The CDR3 nucleotides are TGCAGTGCTAGATTAGTAAGAACTTTCACAGATACGCAGTATTTT. It encodes CSARLVRTFTDTQYF.

This clonotype was detected a few times. This chain joins TRBV5-6 and TRBJ2-7; 11 positions agree with TRBD1. Germline loops: CDR1 SGHDT, CDR2 YYEEEE. The CDR3 extends over 16 amino acids. The V segment lost 0 bases and the J segment 3 bases; nucleotides outside the gene matches: 5. The CDR3 protein is CASSLDRDRGSYEQYF. CDR3 in DNA: TGTGCCAGCAGCTTGGACCGGGACAGGGGGAGCTACGAGCAGTACTTC.

To note about this clonotype: An end of the junction does not agree with germline; a read error may underlie this. The V call is TRBV12-3 or TRBV12-4, the J call TRBJ2-1, with D unclear. CDR3 size: 11 residues. As DNA, the CDR3 is TGTGCCAGCAGTTTATTGGCCACGGTGGTCTTC. Translation: CASSLLATVVF.

The chain uses TRBV4-1 and TRBJ1-2; 7 bases map to TRBD1. The CDR3 covers 15 residues. Per germline, CDR1 MGHRA and CDR2 YSYEKL. Trimming took 1 base from V and 8 from J; bases not matched to a gene: 10. CDR3 sequence (DNA): TGCGCCAGCAGCCAAGGCGTACAGGGGCGGGAAGGCTACACCTTC. This gives the protein CASSQGVQGREGYTF.